This TCR beta chain was obtained from a study of T cells after posttransplantation cyclophosphamide (dated by TCRdb to 2016 to 2017). For the wider study: Using TRB sequencing, the study followed how the T cell repertoire reconstituted after myeloablative bone marrow transplantation in which posttransplantation cyclophosphamide served as GVHD prophylaxis. Samples from around 40 PTCy-treated patients and approximately 16 related bone marrow donors of those patients were subjected to antigen receptor sequencing. Blood from every one of the 30 to 40 PTCy patients who had 1-year posttransplant specimens underwent TRB sequencing. TRB sequencing was also done on up to about 3 additional blood samples from 2 to 5.2 years after transplant in 3 patients, and on pretransplant blood from several patients. Because TRA and TRB clonality correlated tightly in 9 samples, the subsequent TCR analyses were limited to TRB only. Public TRB sequences were compared against a database of over 3,500 sequences linked to responses to pathogens, tumor antigens, self-antigens and alloantigens.

There are a few counts of this clone. Its antigen target is currently unknown. The input lacks base qualities; no much larger clone sits a single base away. Peripheral blood samples were provided by related bone marrow donors on the day of marrow donation. Peripheral blood and bone marrow mononuclear cells were isolated by Ficoll-Hypaque density centrifugation and were cryopreserved. CD4+ and CD8+ T cells, including naive and memory subsets, were sorted by FACS on a FACSAria II. Here is what the overall study found, with its caveats: The TRB repertoires of T cells infiltrating skin or GI tract showed only limited overlap with the TRB repertoires of T cells in blood. Across fewer than 55 patients, TRB clonality was highly associated with recipient CMV seropositivity and CMV reactivation, and PTCy diversity was similar to diversity in CNI/methotrexate controls. Donor-recipient similarity was low at 1-2 months but rose over the first year, and later blood repertoires were often dominated by donor CD8+ memory clones.

For CDR1 and CDR2, the germline V gene lists SGHTA and FQGNSA. Cut back by 2 bases and 6 bases, the V and J ends lie 15 bases apart. There are 15 amino acids in the CDR3, from cysteine to phenylalanine inclusive. Left in the record is the CDR3 DNA by itself, 45 bases read in frame from the first base. Genomic DNA was the input for TRB sequencing, which was run either with the immunoSEQ assay at survey resolution or with the hsTCRB kit. Turning to the authors' computational methods: The immunoSEQ software was used for initial read processing, and the LymphoSeq R package was used for repertoire analyses. Clonality was calculated as 1 minus normalized Shannon entropy, and the Gini coefficient was also calculated for each TRB dataset. To infer phenotypes in unsorted samples, TRB sequences from sorted subsets of the recipient or donor were mapped onto unsorted samples from the same recipient. Sourced from immuneACCESS, this table was stored by TCRdb with only in-frame sequences that have V and J called. A share of the clones is absent; for the studies checked, an unresolved V gene accounts for under half, and the remainder has no known explanation. The V and J calls and the clone size are those of that table, but D and trimming were determined from the DNA. This sample has approximately 22,000 clones in its table, and around 73% of those were observed once. The top ten constitute roughly 0.65% of the sample.

The TCR sequence derives from a woman aged 55 to 70 in good health, CMV-negative, and a related stem cell transplant donor. Recombination linked TRBV7-2 to TRBJ2-3; the D segment cannot be called with confidence. Sequenced sample: memory CD4+ T cells sorted from PBMCs. The DNA sequence is TGTGCCAGCAGCTTAATGCTTCAAGAGAGGGATACGCAGTATTTT. It translates to CASSLMLQERDTQYF.